One sample yielded the 15 T cell receptor beta chains listed below, sequenced in a study of cytomegalovirus exposure and HLA in healthy donors. The PCR was carried out with 60 Vbeta primers and 13 Jbeta primers. Clones were sequenced by immunoSEQ multiplex PCR, and TCRdb holds only the in-frame ones, with some missing. The sample has about 91,000 clones, about three quarters seen once. What was sequenced was PBMCs. The receptors stem from a male donor in good health and CMV-seropositive.

This clone was detected once. The chain has TRBV2 and TRBJ1-2, with 8 nucleotides matching TRBD1. V lost 2 bases, J lost 0 bases, and 11 bases stayed unmatched. Germline V gene sequence: CDR1 SNHLY, CDR2 FYNNEI. This CDR3 comprises 18 residues. The CDR3: CASSEPGQGRGANYGYTF. CDR3 coding DNA: TGTGCCAGCAGTGAACCCGGACAGGGTAGGGGAGCTAACTATGGCTACACCTTC.

This sequence joins TRBV10-2 and TRBJ2-5, with D perhaps matching TRBD1 (6 bases). Germline CDR1 and CDR2: WSHSY and SAAADI. This CDR3 spans 15 amino acids. V was trimmed by 3 bases and J by 5 bases, leaving 16 bases between them. DNA for the CDR3: TGCGCCAGCAGTGATCGAACAGGGCTGCGGGAGACCCAGTACTTC. Translating it yields CASSDRTGLRETQYF.

The rearrangement uses TRBV5-6 and TRBJ1-5; TRBD1 matches 8 bases. The CDR3 length is 14 residues. Germline assignment: CDR1 SGHDT and CDR2 YYEEEE. The V and J ends lost 2 bases and 5 bases, in that order; junction bases with no gene match: 3. The CDR3 sequence: CASSFTGGYQPQHF. CDR3 nucleotide sequence: TGTGCCAGCAGCTTCACAGGGGGGTATCAGCCCCAGCATTTT.

This clone was seen a handful of times. This rearrangement joins TRBV9 to TRBJ1-1; maybe TRBD1 (6 bases). Trimming took off 4 bases at V and 4 bases at J, with 11 bases between the two ends. This CDR3 region has 13 residues. Germline CDR1 and CDR2: SGDLS and YYNGEE. This chain's CDR3 is CASSPRGGTEAFF. In DNA form, the CDR3 reads TGTGCCAGCAGCCCCAGGGGTGGCACTGAAGCTTTCTTT.

This clone was observed a few times. The V and J genes are TRBV27 and TRBJ1-6, with a weak D call TRBD1 (6 bases). The CDR3 totals 15 residues. Germline V gene sequence: CDR1 MNHEY, CDR2 SMNVEV (reference sequence). V dropped 1 base and J dropped 9 bases, with 13 bases sitting between them. This CDR3 is CASSLYGGQGSPLHF. For the CDR3, the DNA is TGTGCCAGCAGTTTATACGGGGGGCAGGGTTCACCCCTCCACTTT.

A word on this clone: The junction differs from germline at one of its ends, possibly a read error. The chain employs TRBV2 and TRBJ1-5; no clear D. This CDR3 is 13 amino acids long. Germline V gene data show CDR1 as SNHLY and CDR2 as FYNNEI. CDR3: CASSDEGGQLQHF. The CDR3 bases are TGTGCCAGCAGTGATGAGGGCGGGCAGCTCCAGCATTTT.

The genes are TRBV5-3 and TRBJ2-7, with 8 nucleotides matching TRBD1. Being an ORF, TRBV5-3 has a function that is uncertain. V shed 1 base, J shed 5 bases, and the junction held 11 bases outside the gene matches. The CDR3 totals 16 residues. The CDR3 nucleotides read TGTGCCAGAAGCTTGTTAACAGGGGGAAATATGGACGAGCAGTACTTC. Translated: CARSLLTGGNMDEQYF.

The chain is built from TRBV2 and TRBJ1-4; 7 bases fit TRBD1. Germline CDR1 SNHLY, CDR2 FYNNEI. With 4 bases clipped from V and 7 bases from J, the junction kept 3 bases outside the gene matches. The CDR3 is 13 amino acids. CDR3 nucleotide sequence: TGTGCCAGCAGTGGACAGGGAACTGAAAAACTGTTTTTT. The encoded protein is CASSGQGTEKLFF. Complete variable domain (other parts from reference TRBV2 and TRBJ1-4): EPEVTQTPSHQVTQMGQEVILRCVPISNHLYFYWYRQILGQKVEFLVSFYNNEISEKSEIFDDQFSVERPDGSNFTLKIRSTKLEDSAMYFCASSGQGTEKLFFGSGTQLSVL.

V is TRBV4-2 and J is TRBJ1-1, with D maybe TRBD1 (6 bases). The CDR3 spans 15 residues. Germline V lookup: CDR1 LGHNA, CDR2 YNFKEQ. The V gene lost 4 bases and the J gene lost 2 bases, with 14 bases spanning the gap. The CDR3 sequence: CASSLELQGNTEAFF. The CDR3 coding sequence is TGTGCCAGCAGCCTTGAACTACAGGGTAACACTGAAGCTTTCTTT.

This chain links TRBV4-1 with TRBJ2-2; D gene uncertain. Germline V CDR1 and CDR2: MGHRA, YSYEKL. Trimming removed 0 bases at V and 4 bases at J, with 6 bases between. This CDR3 has 14 residues. In DNA, the CDR3 is TGCGCCAGCAGCCAAGATCCCGGCACCGGGGAGCTGTTTTTT. It specifies CASSQDPGTGELFF.

This clone was found once. CDR3 in DNA: TGTGCCAGCAGCTTGGCCGGGGCAGATACGCAGTATTTT. As protein: CASSLAGADTQYF. V usage is TRBV5-4 and J usage is TRBJ2-3; possibly TRBD2 for D (5 bases). The CDR3 spans 13 residues. V dropped 0 bases and J dropped 4 bases, with 6 bases sitting between them. Per the germline V gene, CDR1 is SGHNT and CDR2 is YYREEE (reference sequence).

This sequence joins TRBV4-2 and TRBJ2-7, with 9 bases matching TRBD1. This CDR3 contains 15 residues. Germline V lookup: CDR1 LGHNA, CDR2 YNFKEQ. Losses at the gene ends were 0 bases for V and 3 bases for J; bases not matched to a gene: 3. The CDR3 loop reads CASSQETGGFYEQYF. CDR3 DNA: TGTGCCAGCAGCCAAGAGACAGGGGGGTTCTACGAGCAGTACTTC.

The V and J genes are TRBV15 and TRBJ2-5; D remains ambiguous. Germline V gives CDR1 LNHNV, CDR2 YYDKDF (reference sequence). The CDR3 runs to 13 residues. The V and J ends lost 2 bases and 1 base respectively, with 5 bases between them. In DNA form, the CDR3 reads TGTGCCACCAGCAGACAACTCCAAGAGACCCAGTACTTC. Amino acids: CATSRQLQETQYF.

Only a few counts were recorded for this clone. This chain connects TRBV7-6 to TRBJ2-5; 7 nucleotides align to TRBD1. This CDR3 has 16 amino acids. In germline, CDR1 is SGHVS, CDR2 FNYEAQ. With 5 bases clipped from V and 4 bases from J, the junction kept 13 bases outside the gene matches. This CDR3 is CASSEHRGPGGETQYF. CDR3 coding DNA: TGTGCCAGCAGCGAACATAGGGGGCCAGGTGGAGAGACCCAGTACTTC.

The chain uses TRBV4-1 and TRBJ1-5; a weak D match, TRBD1 (5 bases). The CDR3 contains 17 residues. Trimming pared 3 bases from V and 3 bases from J, leaving 18 bases between. CDR1 is MGHRA and CDR2 is YSYEKL in the germline V gene. CDR3 coding DNA: TGCGCCAGCAGCCAGGGGGGGAGAGGACCCTTCAATCAGCCCCAGCATTTT. Its protein product is CASSQGGRGPFNQPQHF.